This TCR beta chain came from a study of STAT5B mutations in CD4+ large granular lymphocyte leukemia (dated by TCRdb to the early 2020s). Background on the whole study: Among healthy controls, the CDR3 'QG' motif was associated with a particular HLA allele. The study compared the TCRbeta repertoires of patients with CD4+ T-cell large granular lymphocyte leukemia against the TCRbeta repertoires of healthy blood donors. Flow cytometry on FACSCanto II or FACSVerse confirmed that purified fractions exceeded 95% purity among lymphocytes.

Including cysteine and phenylalanine, the CDR3 has 16 amino acids. Only the CDR3 part of the read is kept: 48 bases, read in frame from the first base. For CDR1 and CDR2, the germline V gene lists WSHSY and SAAADI. Ends trimmed: V by 6 bases, J by 7 bases; bases unmatched to a gene: 10. Overall results and qualifications from the work: Enrichment of TRBV06-family usage was observed among the top patient clones (8/27) relative to healthy controls (2/35). The data were not HLA-matched, and the higher clonality in CD4+ T-LGLL than in CD8+ T-LGLL could be due to the relatively small sample size. Compared with healthy CD4+ repertoires, CD4-sorted patient repertoires appeared more clonal, and this difference remained even after the putative leukemic clones were removed. Each patient's main leukemic clonotypes were private, but roughly a quarter of these clonotypes showed up at low frequency in the non-leukemic repertoires of other patients.

The healthy control group was made up of roughly 34 blood donors, and the Finnish Red Cross blood service supplied their buffy coats. All TCR-sequenced material derived from peripheral blood: patient blood samples and healthy donor buffy coats. Ficoll-Hypaque gradient centrifugation was used to isolate peripheral blood mononuclear cells. CD4+ cells were magnetically purified from the buffy coats of healthy controls. The Gentra Puregene Cell and Tissue kit was used for genomic DNA extraction, and quantification was performed on a Qubit 2.0 fluorometer. The immunoSEQ assay at survey resolution was used to sequence TCRbeta rearrangements from genomic DNA. Processing in the source paper ran as follows. A lowest detectable productive clonotype frequency of 2.59 x 10-5 was observed in the TCR sequencing data. Only productive TCRbeta rearrangements, defined as complete and in-frame sequences, were included in the analyses. Sample clonality was computed as Simpson clonality in the immunoSEQ Analyzer version 3.0. Clones were categorized by frequency as very rare, small, medium, large (1-20%) or hyperexpanded (>20%). Generation probabilities were estimated with OLGA 1.2.3, V-gene circos plots were made with VDJtools, specificities were searched in VDJdb, and CDR3 motifs were identified with GLIPH. The immuneACCESS repertoire file appears here via TCRdb, limited to in-frame rearrangements. These files lack a portion of the clones; in checked studies, under half of the deficit traces to unresolved V genes, and the cause of the others is not known. That table supplies the V and J calls and clone size; D and trimming were determined from the DNA. This sample has around 50,000 clones in its table, and 65% to 85% of those were observed once. About 0.34% of the sample is taken by the ten largest.

As regards this clone: There is no known antigen for this receptor. No much larger clone is present one base from it, and per-base qualities are unavailable.

The chain uses TRBV10-2 and TRBJ2-1; 12 nucleotides in the junction match TRBD2. The sequenced sample consisted of CD4+ T cells from blood buffy coats. The receptor comes from a human donor in good health. This receptor carries the CDR3 CASRLLAGGPANEQFF. The nucleotide sequence reads TGCGCCAGCAGACTCCTAGCGGGAGGGCCGGCAAATGAGCAGTTCTTC.